This T cell receptor beta chain was sequenced in a study of neurological immune-mediated disorders. Whole-study findings and limits: HTLV-1-associated myelopathy had the most TCR clonal expansion, while multiple sclerosis had the least, a level that fell below healthy controls.

A 10-nucleotide random UMI tagged transcripts in template-switch 5'RACE cDNA synthesis. The output of every sequencing run exceeded 160 million TCR-beta sequences, derived from 15-18 subjects. TCRdb re-derived calls from the 5' RACE reads in MiXCR, one entry per CDR3 protein. The table has 39,000 or so distinct CDR3 sequences, about 4.8% seen once. CDR1 is MNHEY and CDR2 is SVGAGI in the germline V gene. The length of the CDR3 is 13 residues. Trimming took off 0 bases at V and 6 bases at J, with 8 bases between the two ends. Input was around 1 million sorted T cells, either CD4+ or CD8+. The table lists this clonotype with many counts. Its matching antigen is unknown.

Input material: CD4+ T cells from blood. The V and J genes are TRBV6-5 and TRBJ1-1; no firm D call. This TCR was recovered from a man younger than 35 in good health. CDR3 DNA: TGTGCCAGCAGTTACTCGAATAGGCCTGAAGCTTTCTTT. Amino acids: CASSYSNRPEAFF.